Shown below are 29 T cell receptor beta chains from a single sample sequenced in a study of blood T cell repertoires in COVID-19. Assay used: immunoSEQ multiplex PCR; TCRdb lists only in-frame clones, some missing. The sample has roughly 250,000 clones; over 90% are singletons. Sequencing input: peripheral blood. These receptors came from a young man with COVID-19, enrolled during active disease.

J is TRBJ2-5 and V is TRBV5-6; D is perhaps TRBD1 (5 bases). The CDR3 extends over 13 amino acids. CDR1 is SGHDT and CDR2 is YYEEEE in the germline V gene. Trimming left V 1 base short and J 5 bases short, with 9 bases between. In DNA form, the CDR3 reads TGTGCCAGCAGCTTGTCAGGGTTGGAGACCCAGTACTTC. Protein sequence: CASSLSGLETQYF.

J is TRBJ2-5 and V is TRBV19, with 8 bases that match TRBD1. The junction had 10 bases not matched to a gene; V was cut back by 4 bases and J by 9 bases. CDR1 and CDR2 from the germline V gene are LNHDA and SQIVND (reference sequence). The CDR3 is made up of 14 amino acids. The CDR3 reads CASSRGQVGKAQYF. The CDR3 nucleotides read TGTGCCAGTAGTAGGGGACAGGTGGGAAAGGCCCAGTACTTC.

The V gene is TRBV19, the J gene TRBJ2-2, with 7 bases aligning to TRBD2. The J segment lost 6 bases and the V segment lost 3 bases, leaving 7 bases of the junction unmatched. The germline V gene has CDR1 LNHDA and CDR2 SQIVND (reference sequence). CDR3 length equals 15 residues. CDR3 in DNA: TGTGCCAGTAGTATCGGACTAGGAGGACCCGGGGAGCTGTTTTTT. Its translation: CASSIGLGGPGELFF.

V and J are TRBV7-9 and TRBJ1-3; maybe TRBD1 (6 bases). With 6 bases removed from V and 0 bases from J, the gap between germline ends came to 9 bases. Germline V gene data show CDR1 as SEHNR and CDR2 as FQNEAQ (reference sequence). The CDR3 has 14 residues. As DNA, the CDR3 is TGTGCCAGCAGGCGGACAGCCTCTGGAAACACCATATATTTT. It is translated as CASRRTASGNTIYF.

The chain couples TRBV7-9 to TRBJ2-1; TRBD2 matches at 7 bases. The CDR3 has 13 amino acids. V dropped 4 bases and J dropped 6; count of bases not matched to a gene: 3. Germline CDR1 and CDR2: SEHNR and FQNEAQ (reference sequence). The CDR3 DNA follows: TGTGCCAGCAGCTCGACTAGCATCAATGAGCAGTTCTTC. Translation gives CASSSTSINEQFF. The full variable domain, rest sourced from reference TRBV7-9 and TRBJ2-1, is DTGVSQNPRHKITKRGQNVTFRCDPISEHNRLYWYRQTLGQGPEFLTYFQNEAQLEKSRLLSDRFSAERPKGSFSTLEIQRTEQGDSAMYLCASSSTSINEQFFGPGTRLTVL.

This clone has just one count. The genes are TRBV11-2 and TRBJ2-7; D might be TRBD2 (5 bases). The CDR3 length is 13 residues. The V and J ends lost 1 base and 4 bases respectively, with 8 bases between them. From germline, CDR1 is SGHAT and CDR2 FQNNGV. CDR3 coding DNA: TGTGCCAGCAGCTTAGGAGGGAATTACGAGCAGTACTTC. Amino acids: CASSLGGNYEQYF.

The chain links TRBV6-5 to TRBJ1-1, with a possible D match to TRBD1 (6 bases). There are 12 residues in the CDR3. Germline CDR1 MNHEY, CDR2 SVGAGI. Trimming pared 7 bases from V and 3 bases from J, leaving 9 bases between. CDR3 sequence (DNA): TGTGCCAGCAAACAGGGTTACACTGAAGCTTTCTTT. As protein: CASKQGYTEAFF.

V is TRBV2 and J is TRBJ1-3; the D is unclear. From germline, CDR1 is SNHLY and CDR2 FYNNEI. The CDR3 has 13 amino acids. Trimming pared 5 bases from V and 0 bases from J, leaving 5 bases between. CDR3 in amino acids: CASSPISGNTIYF. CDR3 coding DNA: TGTGCCAGCAGTCCTATCTCTGGAAACACCATATATTTT.

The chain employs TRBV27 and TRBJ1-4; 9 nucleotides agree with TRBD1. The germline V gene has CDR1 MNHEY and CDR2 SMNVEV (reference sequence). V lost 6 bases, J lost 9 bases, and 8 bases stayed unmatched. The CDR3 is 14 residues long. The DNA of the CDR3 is TGTGCCAGCAGCTCCGGGACAGGGAGGCAAAAACTGTTTTTT. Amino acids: CASSSGTGRQKLFF.

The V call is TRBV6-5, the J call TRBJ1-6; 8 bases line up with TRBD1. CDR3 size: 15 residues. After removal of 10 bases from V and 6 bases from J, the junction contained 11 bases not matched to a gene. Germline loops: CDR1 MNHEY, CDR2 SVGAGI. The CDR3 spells CATSPQGVGNSPLHF. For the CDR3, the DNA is TGTGCCACCTCTCCACAGGGGGTCGGTAATTCACCCCTCCACTTT.

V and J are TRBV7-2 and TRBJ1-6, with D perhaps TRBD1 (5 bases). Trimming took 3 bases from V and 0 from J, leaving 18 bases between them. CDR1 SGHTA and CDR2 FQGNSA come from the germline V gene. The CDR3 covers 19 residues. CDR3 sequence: CASSFQGPALYSYNSPLHF. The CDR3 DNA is TGTGCCAGCAGCTTTCAGGGTCCGGCCCTCTACTCCTATAATTCACCCCTCCACTTT.

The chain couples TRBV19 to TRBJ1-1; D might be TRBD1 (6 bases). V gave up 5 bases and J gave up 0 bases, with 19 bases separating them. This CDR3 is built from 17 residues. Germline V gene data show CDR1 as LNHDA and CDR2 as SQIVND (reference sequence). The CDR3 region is CASSPRGGGSMNTEAFF. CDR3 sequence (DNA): TGTGCCAGTAGTCCCCGAGGGGGGGGAAGCATGAACACTGAAGCTTTCTTT.

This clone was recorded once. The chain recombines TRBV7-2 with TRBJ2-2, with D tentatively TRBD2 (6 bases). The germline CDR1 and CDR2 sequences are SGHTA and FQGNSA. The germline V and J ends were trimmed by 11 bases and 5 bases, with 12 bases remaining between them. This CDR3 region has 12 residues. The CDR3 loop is CAGGKGTGELFF. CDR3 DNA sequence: TGTGCCGGGGGGAAGGGGACCGGGGAGCTGTTTTTT. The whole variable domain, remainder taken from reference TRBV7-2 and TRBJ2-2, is GAGVSQSPSNKVTEKGKDVELRCDPISGHTALYWYRQSLGQGLEFLIYFQGNSAPDKSGLPSDRFSAERTGGSVSTLTIQRTQQEDSAVYLCAGGKGTGELFFGEGSRLTVL.

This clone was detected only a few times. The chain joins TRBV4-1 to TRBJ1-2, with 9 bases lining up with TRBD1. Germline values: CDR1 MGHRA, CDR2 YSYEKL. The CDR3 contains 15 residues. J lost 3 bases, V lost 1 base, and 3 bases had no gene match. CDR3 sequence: CASSQARTGDYGYTF. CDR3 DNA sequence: TGCGCCAGCAGCCAAGCAAGGACAGGGGACTATGGCTACACCTTC.

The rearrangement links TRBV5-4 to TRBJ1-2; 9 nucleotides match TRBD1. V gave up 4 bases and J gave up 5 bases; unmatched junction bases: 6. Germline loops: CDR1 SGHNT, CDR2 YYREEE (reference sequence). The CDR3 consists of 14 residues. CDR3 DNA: TGTGCCAGCAGCCCCTGGACAGGGGATTATGGCTACACCTTC. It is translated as CASSPWTGDYGYTF.

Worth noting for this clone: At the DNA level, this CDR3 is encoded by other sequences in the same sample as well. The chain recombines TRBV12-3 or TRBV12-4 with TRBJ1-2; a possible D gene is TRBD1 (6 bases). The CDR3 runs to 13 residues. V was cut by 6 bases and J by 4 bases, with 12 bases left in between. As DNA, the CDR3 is TGTGCCAGCAGCCCTACAGGGTCCTATGGCTACACCTTC. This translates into CASSPTGSYGYTF.

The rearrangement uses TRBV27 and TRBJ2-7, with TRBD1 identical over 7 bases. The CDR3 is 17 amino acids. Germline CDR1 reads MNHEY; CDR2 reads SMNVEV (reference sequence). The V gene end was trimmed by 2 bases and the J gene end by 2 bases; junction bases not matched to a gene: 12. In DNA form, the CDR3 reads TGTGCCAGCAGTTTAGGCCCCCCGGGACAGTGGCCCTACGAGCAGTACTTC. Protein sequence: CASSLGPPGQWPYEQYF.

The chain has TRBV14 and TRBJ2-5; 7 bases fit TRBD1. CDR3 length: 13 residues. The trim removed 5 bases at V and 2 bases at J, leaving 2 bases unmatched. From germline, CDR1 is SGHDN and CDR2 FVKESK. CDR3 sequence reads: CASSGQVQETQYF. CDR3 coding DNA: TGTGCCAGCAGCGGACAGGTACAAGAGACCCAGTACTTC.

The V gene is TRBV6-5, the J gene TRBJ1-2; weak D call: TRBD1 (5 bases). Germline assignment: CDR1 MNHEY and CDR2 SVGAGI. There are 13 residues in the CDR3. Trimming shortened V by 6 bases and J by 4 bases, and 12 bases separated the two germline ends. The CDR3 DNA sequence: TGTGCCAGCAGCAGGACAAGGGGCTATGGCTACACCTTC. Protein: CASSRTRGYGYTF.

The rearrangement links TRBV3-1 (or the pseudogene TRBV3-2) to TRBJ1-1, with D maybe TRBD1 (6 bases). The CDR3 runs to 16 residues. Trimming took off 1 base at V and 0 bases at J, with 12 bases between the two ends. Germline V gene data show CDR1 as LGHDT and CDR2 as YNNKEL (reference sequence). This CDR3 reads CASSQGGGVVNTEAFF. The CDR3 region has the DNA TGTGCCAGCAGCCAAGGAGGGGGAGTAGTGAACACTGAAGCTTTCTTT.

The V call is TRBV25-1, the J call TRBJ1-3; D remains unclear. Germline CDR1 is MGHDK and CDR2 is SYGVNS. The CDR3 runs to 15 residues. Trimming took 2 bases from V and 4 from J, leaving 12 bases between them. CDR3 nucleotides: TGTGCCAGCAGTGAACGGGGATTGCGCGGAAACACCATATATTTT. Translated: CASSERGLRGNTIYF.

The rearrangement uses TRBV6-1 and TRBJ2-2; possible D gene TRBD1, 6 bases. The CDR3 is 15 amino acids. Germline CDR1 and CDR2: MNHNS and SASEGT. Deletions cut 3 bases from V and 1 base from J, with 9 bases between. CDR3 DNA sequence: TGTGCCAGCAGTGACCGGACAGTGAACACCGGGGAGCTGTTTTTT. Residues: CASSDRTVNTGELFF.

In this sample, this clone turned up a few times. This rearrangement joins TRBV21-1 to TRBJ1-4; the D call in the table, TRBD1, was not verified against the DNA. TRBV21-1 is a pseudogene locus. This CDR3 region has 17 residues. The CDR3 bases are TGTGCCAGCAGCAAAGGGGTACAGGGGAGGTTTGATGAAAAACTGTTTTTT. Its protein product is CASSKGVQGRFDEKLFF.

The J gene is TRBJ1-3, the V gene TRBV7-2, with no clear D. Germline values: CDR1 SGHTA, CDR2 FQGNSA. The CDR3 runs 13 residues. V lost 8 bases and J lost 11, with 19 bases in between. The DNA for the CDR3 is TGTGCCAGCCGCTCGTCCCCACGACTCGCCATATATTTT. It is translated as CASRSSPRLAIYF. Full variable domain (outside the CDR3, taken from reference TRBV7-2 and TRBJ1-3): GAGVSQSPSNKVTEKGKDVELRCDPISGHTALYWYRQSLGQGLEFLIYFQGNSAPDKSGLPSDRFSAERTGGSVSTLTIQRTQQEDSAVYLCASRSSPRLAIYFGEGSWLTVV.

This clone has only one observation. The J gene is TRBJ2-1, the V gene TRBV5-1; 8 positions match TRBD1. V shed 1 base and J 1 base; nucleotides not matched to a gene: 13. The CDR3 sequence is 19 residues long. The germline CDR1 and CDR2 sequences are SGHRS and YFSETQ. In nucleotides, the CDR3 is TGCGCCAGCAGCTTGAATCGACAGGGGACGCTATTATCCTACAATGAGCAGTTCTTC. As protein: CASSLNRQGTLLSYNEQFF.

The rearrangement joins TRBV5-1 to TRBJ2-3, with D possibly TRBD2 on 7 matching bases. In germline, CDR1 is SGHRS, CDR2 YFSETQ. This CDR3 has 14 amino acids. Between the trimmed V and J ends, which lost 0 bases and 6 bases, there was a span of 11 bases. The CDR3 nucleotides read TGCGCCAGCAGCTTGGTGGGGGGGCGGGATACGCAGTATTTT. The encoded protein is CASSLVGGRDTQYF.

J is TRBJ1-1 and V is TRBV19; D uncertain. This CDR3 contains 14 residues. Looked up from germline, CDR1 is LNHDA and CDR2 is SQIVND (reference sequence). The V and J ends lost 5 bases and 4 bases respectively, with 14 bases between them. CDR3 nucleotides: TGTGCCAGTAGTCCAAGACTCTTGGCCACTGAAGCTTTCTTT. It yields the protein CASSPRLLATEAFF.

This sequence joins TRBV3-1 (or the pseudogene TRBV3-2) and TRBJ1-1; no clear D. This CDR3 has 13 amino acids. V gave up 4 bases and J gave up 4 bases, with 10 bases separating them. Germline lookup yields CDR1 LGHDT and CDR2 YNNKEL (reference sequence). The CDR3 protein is CASSPVRGTEAFF. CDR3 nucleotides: TGTGCCAGCAGCCCCGTCCGGGGCACTGAAGCTTTCTTT.

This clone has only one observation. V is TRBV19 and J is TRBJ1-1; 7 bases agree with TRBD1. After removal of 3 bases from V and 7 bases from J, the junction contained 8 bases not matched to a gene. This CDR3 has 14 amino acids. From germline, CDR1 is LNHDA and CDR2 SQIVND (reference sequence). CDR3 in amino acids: CASSISARTGEAFF. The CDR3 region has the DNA TGTGCCAGTAGTATCAGCGCCCGGACAGGTGAAGCTTTCTTT.